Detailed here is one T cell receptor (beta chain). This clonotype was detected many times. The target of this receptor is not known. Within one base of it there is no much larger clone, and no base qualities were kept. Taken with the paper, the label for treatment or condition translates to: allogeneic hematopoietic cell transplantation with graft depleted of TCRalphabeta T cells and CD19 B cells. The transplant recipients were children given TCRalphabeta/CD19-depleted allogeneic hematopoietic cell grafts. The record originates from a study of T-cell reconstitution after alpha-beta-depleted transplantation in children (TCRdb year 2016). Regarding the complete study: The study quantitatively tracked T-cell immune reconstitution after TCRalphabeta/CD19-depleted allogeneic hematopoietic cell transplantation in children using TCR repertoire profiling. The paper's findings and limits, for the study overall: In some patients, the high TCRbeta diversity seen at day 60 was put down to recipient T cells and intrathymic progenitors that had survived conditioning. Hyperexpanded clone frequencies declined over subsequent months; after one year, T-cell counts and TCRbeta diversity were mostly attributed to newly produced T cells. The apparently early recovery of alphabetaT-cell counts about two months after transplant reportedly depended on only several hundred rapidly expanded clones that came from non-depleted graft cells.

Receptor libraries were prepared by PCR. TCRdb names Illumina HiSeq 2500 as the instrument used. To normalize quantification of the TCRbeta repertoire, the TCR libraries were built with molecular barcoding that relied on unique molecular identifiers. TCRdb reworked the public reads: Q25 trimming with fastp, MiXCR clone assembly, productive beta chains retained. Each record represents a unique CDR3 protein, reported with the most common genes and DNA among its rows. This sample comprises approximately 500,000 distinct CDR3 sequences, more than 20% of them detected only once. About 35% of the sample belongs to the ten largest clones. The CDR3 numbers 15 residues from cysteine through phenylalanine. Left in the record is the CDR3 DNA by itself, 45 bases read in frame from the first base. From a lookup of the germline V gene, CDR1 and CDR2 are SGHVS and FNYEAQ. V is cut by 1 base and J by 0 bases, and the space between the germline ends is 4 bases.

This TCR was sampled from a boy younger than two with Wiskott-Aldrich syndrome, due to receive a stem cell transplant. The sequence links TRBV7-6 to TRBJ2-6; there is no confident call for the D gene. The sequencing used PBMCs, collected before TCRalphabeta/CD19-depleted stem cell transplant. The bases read TGTGCCAGCAGCTTAGGCGCCTCTGGGGCCAACGTCCTGACTTTC. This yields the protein CASSLGASGANVLTF. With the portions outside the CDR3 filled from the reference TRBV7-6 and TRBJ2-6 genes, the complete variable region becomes GAGVSQSPRYKVTKRGQDVALRCDPISGHVSLYWYRQALGQGPEFLTYFNYEAQQDKSGLPNDRFSAERPEGSISTLTIQRTEQRDSAMYRCASSLGASGANVLTFGAGSRLTVL.